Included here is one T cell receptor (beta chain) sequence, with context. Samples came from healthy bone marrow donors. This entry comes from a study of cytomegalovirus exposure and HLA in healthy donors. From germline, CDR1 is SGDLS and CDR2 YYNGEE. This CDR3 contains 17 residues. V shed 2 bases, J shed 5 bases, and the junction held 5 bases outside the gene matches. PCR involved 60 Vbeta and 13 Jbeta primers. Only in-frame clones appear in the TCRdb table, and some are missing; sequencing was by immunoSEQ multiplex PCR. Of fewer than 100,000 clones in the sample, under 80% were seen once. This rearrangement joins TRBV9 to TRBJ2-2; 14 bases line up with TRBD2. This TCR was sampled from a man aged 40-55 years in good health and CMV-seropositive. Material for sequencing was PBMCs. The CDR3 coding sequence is TGTGCCAGCAGCGTGGCGACTAGCGGGGGGGGGACCGGGGAGCTGTTTTTT. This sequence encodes CASSVATSGGGTGELFF.